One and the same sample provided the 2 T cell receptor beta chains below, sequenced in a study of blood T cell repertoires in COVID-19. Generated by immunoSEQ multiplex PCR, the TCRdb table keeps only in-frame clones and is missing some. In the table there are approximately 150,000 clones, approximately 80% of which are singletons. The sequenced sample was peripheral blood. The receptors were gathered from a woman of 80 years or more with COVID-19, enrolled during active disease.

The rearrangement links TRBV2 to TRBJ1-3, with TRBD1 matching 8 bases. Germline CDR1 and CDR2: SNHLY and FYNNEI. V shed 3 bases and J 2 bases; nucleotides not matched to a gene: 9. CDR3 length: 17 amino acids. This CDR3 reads CASSDTPRQGTGNTIYF. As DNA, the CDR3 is TGTGCCAGCAGTGATACGCCGCGACAGGGGACTGGAAACACCATATATTTT.

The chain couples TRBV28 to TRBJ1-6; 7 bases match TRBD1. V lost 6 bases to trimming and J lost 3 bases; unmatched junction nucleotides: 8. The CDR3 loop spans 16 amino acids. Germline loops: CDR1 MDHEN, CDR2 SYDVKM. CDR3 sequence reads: CASSYLGTVYNSPLHF. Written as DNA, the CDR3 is TGTGCCAGCAGCTATCTCGGGACAGTCTATAATTCACCCCTCCACTTT.